The 29 T cell receptor beta chains reported below all come from one sample, sequenced in a study of shared clonotypes between healthy human individuals. Method: immunoSEQ multiplex PCR; TCRdb's copy keeps in-frame clones and lacks some. The sample consists of some 2,500,000 clones, 93% of them appearing once. Sequenced input: naive CD4+ T cells from PBMCs. The subset was: CD45RA+ positively selected. The receptors derive from a man aged 18 to 30 in good health. Some clones in this sample may be carry-over from other donors' samples.

This chain connects TRBV5-1 to TRBJ2-1; the match to TRBD2 covers 8 bases. Germline trimming cut 0 bases from V and 4 bases from J; bases unmatched to any gene: 6. CDR3 size: 16 residues. CDR1 and CDR2 from the germline V gene are SGHRS and YFSETQ. CDR3 sequence: CASSLGASGLYNEQFF. The DNA for the CDR3 is TGCGCCAGCAGCTTGGGAGCTAGCGGGCTGTACAATGAGCAGTTCTTC.

The chain couples TRBV5-1 to TRBJ2-1; 13 nucleotides agree with TRBD2. The germline CDR1 and CDR2 sequences are SGHRS and YFSETQ. The CDR3 covers 14 residues. Trimming at V came to 6 bases and at J to 7 bases, leaving 4 bases not matched to a gene. This CDR3 reads CASTGTSGTNEQFF. The CDR3 DNA follows: TGCGCCAGCACCGGGACTAGCGGGACGAATGAGCAGTTCTTC.

This sequence joins TRBV28 and TRBJ1-5, with a weak D call TRBD1 (5 bases). The V end lost 9 bases, the J end lost 0 bases, and 12 bases lay between the germline ends. CDR3 size: 14 residues. CDR1 and CDR2 from the germline V gene are MDHEN and SYDVKM. CDR3 DNA: TGTGCCAGTTGGGGGAGCCTTAGCAATCAGCCCCAGCATTTT. Its translation: CASWGSLSNQPQHF.

The V and J genes are TRBV5-1 and TRBJ2-7; 8 bases align to TRBD2. This CDR3 region has 14 residues. With 0 bases clipped from V and 4 bases from J, the junction kept 3 bases outside the gene matches. Looked up from germline, CDR1 is SGHRS and CDR2 is YFSETQ. In nucleotides, the CDR3 is TGCGCCAGCAGCTTGGCGGGAGGGTGGTACGAGCAGTACTTC. As protein: CASSLAGGWYEQYF.

This clone was seen once. The V call is TRBV19, the J call TRBJ2-4; possible D gene TRBD1, 5 bases. This CDR3 spans 15 amino acids. V dropped 3 bases and J dropped 4 bases, with 13 bases sitting between them. Germline-derived CDR1 and CDR2 are LNHDA and SQIVND (reference sequence). The DNA for the CDR3 is TGTGCCAGTAGTATCCCCAGGACAATGAAAAACATTCAGTACTTC. Its translation is CASSIPRTMKNIQYF.

The chain has TRBV7-9 and TRBJ2-1; weak D call: TRBD2 (6 bases). The CDR3 consists of 15 residues. Trimming pared 7 bases from V and 5 bases from J, leaving 18 bases between. Germline assignment: CDR1 SEHNR and CDR2 FQNEAQ (reference sequence). The CDR3 sequence is CASNPWRGGNNEQFF. CDR3 sequence (DNA): TGTGCCAGCAACCCTTGGCGGGGCGGAAACAATGAGCAGTTCTTC.

The chain links TRBV5-4 to TRBJ2-3, with D tentatively TRBD1 or TRBD2 (5 bases each). This CDR3 is built from 11 residues. The germline gives CDR1 SGHNT, CDR2 YYREEE (reference sequence). Trimming took off 7 bases at V and 4 bases at J, with 7 bases between the two ends. DNA of the CDR3: TGTGCCAGCGGGGACGCAGATACGCAGTATTTT. Translation gives CASGDADTQYF. Combining the CDR3 with reference TRBV5-4 and TRBJ2-3 gives the whole variable domain ETGVTQSPTHLIKTRGQQVTLRCSSQSGHNTVSWYQQALGQGPQFIFQYYREEENGRGNFPPRFSGLQFPNYSSELNVNALELDDSALYLCASGDADTQYFGPGTRLTVL.

The rearrangement joins TRBV7-9 to TRBJ2-6; unclear D gene. This CDR3 has 16 residues. Per germline, CDR1 SEHNR and CDR2 FQNEAQ (reference sequence). Trimming shortened V by 5 bases and J by 1 base, and 12 bases separated the two germline ends. The CDR3 bases are TGTGCCAGCAGCCAAGCCGCCGGGTCTGGGGCCAACGTCCTGACTTTC. This encodes CASSQAAGSGANVLTF.

The V and J genes are TRBV19 and TRBJ2-7; the match to TRBD2 covers 8 bases. Germline loops: CDR1 LNHDA, CDR2 SQIVND (reference sequence). The V gene end was trimmed by 3 bases and the J gene end by 3 bases; junction bases not matched to a gene: 7. The CDR3 contains 15 residues. CDR3 protein: CASSMVTSGYYEQYF. For the CDR3, the DNA is TGTGCCAGTAGTATGGTCACTAGCGGTTACTACGAGCAGTACTTC.

The chain recombines TRBV29-1 with TRBJ1-5; no clear D gene. V lost 6 bases and J 0 bases, leaving 12 bases between the germline ends. This CDR3 has 14 residues. Germline CDR1 SQVTM, CDR2 ANQGSEA. CDR3 in amino acids: CSVVDGYSNQPQHF. CDR3 DNA sequence: TGCAGCGTCGTCGACGGTTATAGCAATCAGCCCCAGCATTTT.

This clone was seen just once. The chain has TRBV18 and TRBJ2-1; tentative D call: TRBD1 (7 bases). Germline CDR1 reads KGHSH; CDR2 reads LQKENI. The CDR3 runs to 13 residues. V shed 8 bases and J shed 4 bases, with 12 bases lying between them. CDR3 protein: CASHQGGYNEQFF. The CDR3 nucleotides are TGTGCCAGCCACCAGGGGGGTTACAATGAGCAGTTCTTC.

The chain couples TRBV7-8 to TRBJ2-1; D is unclear. Trimming stripped 5 bases from V and 0 bases from J, with 8 bases between. The CDR3 runs 14 residues. Germline CDR1 reads SGHVS; CDR2 reads FQNEAQ. The CDR3 loop is CASSGGSSYNEQFF. Here the CDR3 DNA reads TGTGCCAGCAGCGGCGGAAGCTCCTACAATGAGCAGTTCTTC. The full variable domain, its missing parts supplied by reference TRBV7-8 and TRBJ2-1, is GAGVSQSPRYKVAKRGQDVALRCDPISGHVSLFWYQQALGQGPEFLTYFQNEAQLDKSGLPSDRFFAERPEGSVSTLKIQRTQQEDSAVYLCASSGGSSYNEQFFGPGTRLTVL.

Comment on this clone: This same CDR3 is encoded by further DNA sequences in the sample. This chain joins TRBV18 and TRBJ1-2; 12 nucleotides align to TRBD1. The CDR3 is 15 amino acids. V dropped 3 bases and J dropped 3; count of bases not matched to a gene: 2. The germline V gene encodes CDR1 KGHSH and CDR2 LQKENI. CDR3 sequence (DNA): TGTGCCAGCTCACCGGGGACAGGGGGCGACTATGGCTACACCTTC. As protein: CASSPGTGGDYGYTF.

Note on this clone: Within the sample, other DNA sequences also encode this same CDR3. V usage is TRBV19 and J usage is TRBJ1-5, with a weak D call TRBD1 (5 bases). The ends were cut back, 3 bases at V and 2 bases at J, with 8 bases in the middle. The CDR3 sequence is 14 residues long. Germline V gene sequence: CDR1 LNHDA, CDR2 SQIVND (reference sequence). CDR3 in DNA: TGTGCCAGTAGTATTCAGGGTGGCAATCAGCCCCAGCATTTT. Amino acids: CASSIQGGNQPQHF.

As for this clone: The same CDR3 is also encoded by other DNA sequences in this sample. This sequence joins TRBV28 and TRBJ2-7, with 13 bases that match TRBD2. Per the germline V gene, CDR1 is MDHEN and CDR2 is SYDVKM. Trimming took 6 bases from V and 1 from J; bases not matched to a gene: 3. The CDR3 spans 15 residues. The CDR3 sequence: CASRRLAGGSYEQYF. CDR3 nucleotide sequence: TGTGCCAGCAGGAGACTAGCGGGAGGTTCCTACGAGCAGTACTTC. The whole variable domain, remainder taken from reference TRBV28 and TRBJ2-7, is DVKVTQSSRYLVKRTGEKVFLECVQDMDHENMFWYRQDPGLGLRLIYFSYDVKMKEKGDIPEGYSVSREKKERFSLILESASTNQTSMYLCASRRLAGGSYEQYFGPGTRLTVT.

The chain combines TRBV25-1 with TRBJ2-3; perhaps TRBD2 as D (5 bases). The germline V and J ends were trimmed by 5 bases and 1 base, with 16 bases remaining between them. This CDR3 is 16 amino acids long. Germline loops: CDR1 MGHDK, CDR2 SYGVNS. The CDR3 coding sequence is TGTGCCAGCAGTTCACACACAAAAGCGGGCACAGATACGCAGTATTTT. Its protein is CASSSHTKAGTDTQYF.

CDR3 DNA sequence: TGTGCCAGCAGCGTAGCAGGGGGGCAATCCTACAATGAGCAGTTCTTC. Its protein is CASSVAGGQSYNEQFF. The genes are TRBV9 and TRBJ2-1, with D tentatively TRBD1 (7 bases). V dropped 0 bases and J dropped 1 base, with 11 bases sitting between them. Per the germline V gene, CDR1 is SGDLS and CDR2 is YYNGEE. The CDR3 is made up of 16 amino acids.

The rearrangement links TRBV27 to TRBJ2-1; no firm D call. Trimming took off 5 bases at V and 3 bases at J, with 11 bases between the two ends. The germline V gene encodes CDR1 MNHEY and CDR2 SMNVEV (reference sequence). The CDR3 loop spans 14 amino acids. The CDR3 spells CASSPDLNYNEQFF. The CDR3 DNA reads TGTGCCAGCAGTCCGGACCTAAACTACAATGAGCAGTTCTTC.

This clone was seen once. The V call is TRBV27, the J call TRBJ1-3; 8 bases fit TRBD1. The CDR3 is made up of 16 amino acids. The junction had 10 bases not matched to a gene; V was cut back by 5 bases and J by 4 bases. In germline, CDR1 is MNHEY, CDR2 SMNVEV (reference sequence). The CDR3, as DNA: TGTGCCAGCAGTCCCCAGGGGGCTATCGCAGGAAACACCATATATTTT. Translation: CASSPQGAIAGNTIYF.

This sequence joins TRBV18 and TRBJ1-5; D not resolved. V lost 3 bases and J 7 bases, leaving 10 bases between the germline ends. The V gene's germline CDR1 is KGHSH and CDR2 LQKENI. This CDR3 region has 13 residues. CDR3 DNA: TGTGCCAGCTCACCGGGCTCGGAGCAGCCCCAGCATTTT. Translated: CASSPGSEQPQHF.

On this clone: Other DNA variants within this sample encode the same CDR3. The CDR3 reads CSARRDTQYF. CDR3 nucleotides: TGCAGTGCCCGGAGAGATACGCAGTATTTT. The rearrangement links TRBV20-1 to TRBJ2-3; D unclear. V was clipped by 6 bases and J by 5 bases, with 6 bases between them. This CDR3 contains 10 residues. In germline, CDR1 is DFQATT, CDR2 SNEGSKA (reference sequence).

Only one count was recorded for this clone. The same CDR3 is also encoded by other DNA sequences in this sample. The chain carries TRBV7-9 and TRBJ2-5; D not resolved. CDR3 size: 11 residues. V lost 5 bases to trimming and J lost 4 bases, with 5 bases between them. The germline CDR1 and CDR2 sequences are SEHNR and FQNEAQ (reference sequence). CDR3 nucleotide sequence: TGTGCCAGCAGCCGTGGAGAGACCCAGTACTTC. Translation: CASSRGETQYF. Together with reference TRBV7-9 and TRBJ2-5, the CDR3 gives the full variable domain: DTGVSQNPRHKITKRGQNVTFRCDPISEHNRLYWYRQTLGQGPEFLTYFQNEAQLEKSRLLSDRFSAERPKGSFSTLEIQRTEQGDSAMYLCASSRGETQYFGPGTRLLVL.

CDR3 loop: CASSLGSVQETQYF. CDR3 DNA sequence: TGTGCCAGCAGCTTAGGGTCAGTCCAAGAGACCCAGTACTTC. This chain links TRBV7-9 with TRBJ2-5; D is ambiguous. Germline assignment: CDR1 SEHNR and CDR2 FQNEAQ (reference sequence). V dropped 1 base and J dropped 1 base, with 7 bases sitting between them. This CDR3 has 14 amino acids.

The CDR3 protein is CASSVRQGGIAFF. The CDR3 region has the DNA TGCGCCAGCAGTGTCAGACAGGGAGGAATTGCTTTCTTT. This sequence joins TRBV10-1 and TRBJ1-1; 7 bases agree with TRBD1. V was clipped by 4 bases and J by 11 bases; unmatched bases: 10. The CDR3 is made up of 13 amino acids. The germline gives CDR1 WNHNN, CDR2 SYGVQD (reference sequence).

The gene calls are TRBV18 and TRBJ2-1; perhaps TRBD1 as D (5 bases). The CDR3 is 15 amino acids. V shed 3 bases and J shed 4 bases, with 13 bases lying between them. CDR1 is KGHSH, CDR2 LQKENI, per germline. CDR3 in DNA: TGTGCCAGCTCACCCCAACGACAGAGTTACAATGAGCAGTTCTTC. Translation gives CASSPQRQSYNEQFF.

The chain has TRBV5-1 and TRBJ2-1; 12 bases are shared with TRBD2. Germline values: CDR1 SGHRS, CDR2 YFSETQ. V lost 3 bases and J lost 6; bases outside the gene matches: 4. CDR3 length: 15 amino acids. The CDR3 is CASSSPGLAGNEQFF. Here the CDR3 DNA reads TGCGCCAGCAGCTCACCGGGACTAGCGGGCAATGAGCAGTTCTTC.

The chain carries TRBV5-1 and TRBJ1-1; maybe TRBD1 (6 bases). There are 16 residues in the CDR3. Trimming cost V 4 bases and J 0 bases, with 16 bases left between them. CDR1 SGHRS and CDR2 YFSETQ come from the germline V gene. The DNA of the CDR3 is TGCGCCAGCAGCCCCCCGTTAACAGGGATGAACACTGAAGCTTTCTTT. It translates to CASSPPLTGMNTEAFF.

The chain carries TRBV11-2 and TRBJ2-7; D unresolved. The V gene lost 1 base and the J gene lost 0 bases, with 13 bases spanning the gap. Germline CDR1 SGHAT, CDR2 FQNNGV. The CDR3 spans 16 residues. The CDR3 nucleotides read TGTGCCAGCAGCTTAGTCCGGGCGCTAAGCTCCTACGAGCAGTACTTC. Translating it yields CASSLVRALSSYEQYF.

CDR3 DNA sequence: TGTGCCAGCAGTGCCCCCCGAGGGAGGGTATCCTCCTACGAGCAGTACTTC. Its protein is CASSAPRGRVSSYEQYF. This chain uses TRBV28 with TRBJ2-7; 7 bases agree with TRBD2. Germline CDR1 reads MDHEN; CDR2 reads SYDVKM. Germline trimming cut 5 bases from V and 0 bases from J; bases unmatched to any gene: 13. The CDR3 length is 17 residues.